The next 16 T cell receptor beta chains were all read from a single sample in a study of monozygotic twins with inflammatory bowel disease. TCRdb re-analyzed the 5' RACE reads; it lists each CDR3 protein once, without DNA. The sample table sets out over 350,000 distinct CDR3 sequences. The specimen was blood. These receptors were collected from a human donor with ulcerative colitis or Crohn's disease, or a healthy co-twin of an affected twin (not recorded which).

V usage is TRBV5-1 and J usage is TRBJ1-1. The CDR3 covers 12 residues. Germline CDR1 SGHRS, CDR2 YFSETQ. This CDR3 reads CASRWENTEAFF.

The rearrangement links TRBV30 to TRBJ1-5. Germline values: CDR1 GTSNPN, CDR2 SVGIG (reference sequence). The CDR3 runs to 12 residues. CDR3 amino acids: CAWRVGDQPQHF.

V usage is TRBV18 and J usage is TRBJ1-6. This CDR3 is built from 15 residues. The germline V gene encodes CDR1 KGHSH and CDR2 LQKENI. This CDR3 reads CASSNRDSYNSPLHF. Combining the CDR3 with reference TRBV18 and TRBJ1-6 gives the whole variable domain NAGVMQNPRHLVRRRGQEARLRCSPMKGHSHVYWYRQLPEEGLKFMVYLQKENIIDESGMPKERFSAEFPKEGPSILRIQQVVRGDSAAYFCASSNRDSYNSPLHFGNGTRLTVT.

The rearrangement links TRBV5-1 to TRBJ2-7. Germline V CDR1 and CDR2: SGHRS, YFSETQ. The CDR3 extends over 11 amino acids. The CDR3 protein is CAGSLDHEQYF.

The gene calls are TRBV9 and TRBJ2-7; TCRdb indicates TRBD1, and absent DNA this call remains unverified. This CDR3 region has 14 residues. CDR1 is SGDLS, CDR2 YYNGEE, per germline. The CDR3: CASSVGAPVGEQYF.

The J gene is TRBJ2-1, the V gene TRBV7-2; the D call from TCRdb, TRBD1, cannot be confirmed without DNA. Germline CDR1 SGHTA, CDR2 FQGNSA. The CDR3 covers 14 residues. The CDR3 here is CASTDLRGRSEQFF.

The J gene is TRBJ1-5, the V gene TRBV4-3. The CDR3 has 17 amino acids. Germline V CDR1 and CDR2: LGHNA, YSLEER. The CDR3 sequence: CASSQDSSAGSNQPQHF.

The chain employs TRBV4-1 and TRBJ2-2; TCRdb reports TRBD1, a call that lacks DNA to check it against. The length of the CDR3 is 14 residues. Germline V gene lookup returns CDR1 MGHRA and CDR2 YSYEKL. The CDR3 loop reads CASSLQGTTGELFF.

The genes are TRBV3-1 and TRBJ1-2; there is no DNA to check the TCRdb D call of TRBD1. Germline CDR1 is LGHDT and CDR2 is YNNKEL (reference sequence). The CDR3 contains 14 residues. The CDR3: CASSQGPGNYGYTF.

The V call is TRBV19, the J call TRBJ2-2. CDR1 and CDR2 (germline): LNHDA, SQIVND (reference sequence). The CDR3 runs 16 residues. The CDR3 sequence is CASSTSLRRTTGELFF.

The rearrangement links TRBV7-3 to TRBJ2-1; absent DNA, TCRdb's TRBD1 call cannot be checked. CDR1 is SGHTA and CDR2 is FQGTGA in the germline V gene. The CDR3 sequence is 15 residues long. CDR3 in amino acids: CASSLMRGPYNEQFF.

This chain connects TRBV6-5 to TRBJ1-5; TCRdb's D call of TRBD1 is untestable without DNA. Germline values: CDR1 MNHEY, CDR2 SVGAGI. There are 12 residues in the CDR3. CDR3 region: CASSYGGGAQHF.

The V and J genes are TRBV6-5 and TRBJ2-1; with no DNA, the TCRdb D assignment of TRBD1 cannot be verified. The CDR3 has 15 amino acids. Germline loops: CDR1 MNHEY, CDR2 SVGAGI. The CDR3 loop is CASSLGGRKADEQFF.

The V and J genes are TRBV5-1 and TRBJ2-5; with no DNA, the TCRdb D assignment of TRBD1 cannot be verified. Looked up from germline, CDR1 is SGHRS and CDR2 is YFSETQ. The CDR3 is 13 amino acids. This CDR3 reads CASRGLPQETQYF.

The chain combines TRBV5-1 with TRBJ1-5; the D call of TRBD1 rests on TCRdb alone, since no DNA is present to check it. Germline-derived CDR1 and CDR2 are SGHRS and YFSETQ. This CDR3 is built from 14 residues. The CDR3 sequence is CASSSGQGDQPQHF.

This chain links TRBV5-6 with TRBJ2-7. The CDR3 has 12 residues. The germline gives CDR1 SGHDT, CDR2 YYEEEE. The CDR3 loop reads CASSWGRYEQYF. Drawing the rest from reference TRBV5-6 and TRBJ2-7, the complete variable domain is DAGVTQSPTHLIKTRGQQVTLRCSPKSGHDTVSWYQQALGQGPQFIFQYYEEEERQRGNFPDRFSGHQFPNYSSELNVNALLLGDSALYLCASSWGRYEQYFGPGTRLTVT.